This T cell receptor beta chain was identified during a study of blood T cell repertoires in COVID-19. Study information: Specimens from acute and convalescent COVID-19 originated in the United States, Italy and Spain. Sample material is recorded as cDNA or gDNA derived from T cells, B-cell-depleted T cells, or PBMCs.

Clones were sequenced by immunoSEQ multiplex PCR, and TCRdb holds only the in-frame ones, with some missing. The sample yields some 350,000 clones, more than 80% seen once. Assignment of participants to cohorts was predicated upon participant-reported clinical history. Donors in Cohort 3 counted as recovered after two negative PCRs, clearance, or symptom resolution. Sample: PBMCs or T cells enriched from blood (not recorded which). This clonotype originated in a man in his late teens or twenties who had recovered from COVID-19.

Here the CDR3 reads CASSLNGQRERETQYF. The DNA for the CDR3 is TGCGCCAGCAGCTTGAATGGGCAGCGGGAGCGGGAGACCCAGTACTTC. The genes are TRBV5-1 and TRBJ2-5; 8 bases match TRBD2. Looked up from germline, CDR1 is SGHRS and CDR2 is YFSETQ. There are 16 residues in the CDR3. With 1 base clipped from V and 5 bases from J, the junction kept 10 bases outside the gene matches.